This T cell receptor (beta chain) was found in a study of neurological immune-mediated disorders. Study conclusions and caveats: The highest TCR clonal expansion occurred in HTLV-1-associated myelopathy; multiple sclerosis fell below healthy controls.

This clonotype was counted at least ten times. Its antigen is unidentified. TCRdb reprocessed the 5' RACE reads with MiXCR, giving one entry per CDR3 protein. The sample has around 80,000 distinct CDR3 sequences; 10% to 13% are singletons. Germline V gene sequence: CDR1 SGHAT, CDR2 FQNNGV. V was cut by 2 bases and J by 4 bases, with 3 bases left in between. CDR3 size: 12 residues. Sequenced material: PBMCs. The TCR originated in a middle-aged man in good health. V and J are TRBV11-2 and TRBJ1-5; D call uncertain. The CDR3 DNA follows: TGTGCCAGCAGCTTACCTAATCAGCCCCAGCATTTT. It specifies CASSLPNQPQHF. Looking up the rest from reference TRBV11-2 and TRBJ1-5 gives the full variable domain: EAGVAQSPRYKIIEKRQSVAFWCNPISGHATLYWYQQILGQGPKLLIQFQNNGVVDDSQLPKDRFSAERLKGVDSTLKIQPAKLEDSAVYLCASSLPNQPQHFGDGTRLSIL.